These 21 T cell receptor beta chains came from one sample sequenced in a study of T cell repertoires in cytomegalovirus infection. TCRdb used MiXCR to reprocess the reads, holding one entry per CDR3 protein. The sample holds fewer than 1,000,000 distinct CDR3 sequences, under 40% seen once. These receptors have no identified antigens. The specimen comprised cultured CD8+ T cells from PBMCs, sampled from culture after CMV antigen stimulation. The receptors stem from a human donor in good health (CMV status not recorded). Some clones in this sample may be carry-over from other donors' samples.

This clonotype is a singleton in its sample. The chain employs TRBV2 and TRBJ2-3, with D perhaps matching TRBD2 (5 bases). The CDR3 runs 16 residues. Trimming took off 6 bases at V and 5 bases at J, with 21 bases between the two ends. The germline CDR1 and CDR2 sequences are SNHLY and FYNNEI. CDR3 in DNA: TGTGCCAGCAGCGCTTTCCTACCCGAGGGTATAGATACGCAGTATTTT. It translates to CASSAFLPEGIDTQYF. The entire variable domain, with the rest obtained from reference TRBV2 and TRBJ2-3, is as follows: EPEVTQTPSHQVTQMGQEVILRCVPISNHLYFYWYRQILGQKVEFLVSFYNNEISEKSEIFDDQFSVERPDGSNFTLKIRSTKLEDSAMYFCASSAFLPEGIDTQYFGPGTRLTVL.

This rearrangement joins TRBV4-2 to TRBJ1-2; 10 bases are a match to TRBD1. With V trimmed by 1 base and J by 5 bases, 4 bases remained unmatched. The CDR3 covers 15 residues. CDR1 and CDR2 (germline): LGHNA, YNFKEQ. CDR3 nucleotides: TGTGCCAGCAGCCAAGGTTGGACAGGGGGATATGGCTACACCTTC. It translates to CASSQGWTGGYGYTF.

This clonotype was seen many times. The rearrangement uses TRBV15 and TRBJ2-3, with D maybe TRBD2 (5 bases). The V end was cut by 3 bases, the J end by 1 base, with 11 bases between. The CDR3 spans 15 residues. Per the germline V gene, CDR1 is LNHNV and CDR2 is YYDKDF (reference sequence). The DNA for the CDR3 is TGTGCCACCAGCAGGGACGGGGTTGGCACAGATACGCAGTATTTT. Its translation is CATSRDGVGTDTQYF.

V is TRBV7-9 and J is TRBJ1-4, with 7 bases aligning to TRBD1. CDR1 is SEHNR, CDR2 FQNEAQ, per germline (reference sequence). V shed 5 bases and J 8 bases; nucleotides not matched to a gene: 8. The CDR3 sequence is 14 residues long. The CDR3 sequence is CASSEEIQGEKLFF. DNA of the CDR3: TGTGCCAGCAGCGAAGAAATACAGGGGGAAAAACTGTTTTTT.

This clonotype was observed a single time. The CDR3 DNA is TGTGCCAGCAGCTCACCTCCGGCCCGACTAGCGGGGAGACCAGATACGCAGTATTTT. Amino acid sequence: CASSSPPARLAGRPDTQYF. The chain recombines TRBV2 with TRBJ2-3, with 11 bases matching TRBD2. CDR1 and CDR2 (germline): SNHLY, FYNNEI. V lost 6 bases and J lost 4; bases outside the gene matches: 18. CDR3 length: 19 amino acids.

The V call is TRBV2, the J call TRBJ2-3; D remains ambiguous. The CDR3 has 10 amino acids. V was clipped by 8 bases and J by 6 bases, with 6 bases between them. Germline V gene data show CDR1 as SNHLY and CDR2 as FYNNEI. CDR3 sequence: CASLRDTQYF. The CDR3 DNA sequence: TGTGCCAGCCTAAGGGATACGCAGTATTTT.

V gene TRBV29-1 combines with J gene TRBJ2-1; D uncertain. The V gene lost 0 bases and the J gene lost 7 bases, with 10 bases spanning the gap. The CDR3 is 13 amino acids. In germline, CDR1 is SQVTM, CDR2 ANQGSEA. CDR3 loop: CSVEEAGFNEQFF. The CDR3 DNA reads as TGCAGCGTTGAAGAAGCAGGTTTTAATGAGCAGTTCTTC.

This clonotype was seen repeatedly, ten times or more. Here the CDR3 reads CASMRQGADSPLHF. The CDR3 nucleotides are TGTGCCAGCATGCGACAGGGGGCCGATTCACCCCTCCACTTT. V usage is TRBV7-6 and J usage is TRBJ1-6; 10 bases are shared with TRBD1. V shed 7 bases, J shed 8 bases, and the junction held 5 bases outside the gene matches. This CDR3 comprises 14 residues. Germline V gives CDR1 SGHVS, CDR2 FNYEAQ.

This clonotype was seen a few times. The CDR3, as DNA: TGTGCCAGCAGCGTCCTGGGGGATACGCAGTATTTT. Translated, it gives CASSVLGDTQYF. The V gene is TRBV7-9, the J gene TRBJ2-3; D not certain. Per germline, CDR1 SEHNR and CDR2 FQNEAQ (reference sequence). Deletions cut 5 bases from V and 6 bases from J, with 9 bases between. There are 12 residues in the CDR3.

CDR3 nucleotides: TGTGCCAGCAGCTTAATCCCCCCCGGCAGGGAAAGAAACACCATATATTTT. Translating gives CASSLIPPGRERNTIYF. The gene calls are TRBV7-6 and TRBJ1-3, with D possibly being TRBD1 (5 bases). V dropped 2 bases and J dropped 5 bases, with 19 bases sitting between them. The CDR3 loop spans 17 amino acids. Germline V lookup: CDR1 SGHVS, CDR2 FNYEAQ.

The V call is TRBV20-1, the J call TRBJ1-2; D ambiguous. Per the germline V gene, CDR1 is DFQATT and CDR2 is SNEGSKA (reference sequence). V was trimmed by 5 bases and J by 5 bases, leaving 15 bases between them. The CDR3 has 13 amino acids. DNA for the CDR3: TGCAGTGCTTCGGACGGCGGTTCTTATGGCTACACCTTC. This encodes CSASDGGSYGYTF.

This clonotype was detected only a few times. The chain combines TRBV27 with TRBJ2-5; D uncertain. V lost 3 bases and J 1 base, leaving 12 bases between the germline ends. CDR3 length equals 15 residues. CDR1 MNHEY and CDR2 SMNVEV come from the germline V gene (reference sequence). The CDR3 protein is CASSFMPGSQETQYF. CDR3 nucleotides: TGTGCCAGCAGTTTTATGCCCGGCTCCCAAGAGACCCAGTACTTC.

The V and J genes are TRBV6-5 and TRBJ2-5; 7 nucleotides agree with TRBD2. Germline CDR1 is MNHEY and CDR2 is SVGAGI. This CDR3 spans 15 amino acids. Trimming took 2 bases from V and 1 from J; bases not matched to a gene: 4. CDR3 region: CASSYIGGGQETQYF. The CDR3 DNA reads TGTGCCAGCAGTTACATCGGCGGGGGCCAAGAGACCCAGTACTTC.

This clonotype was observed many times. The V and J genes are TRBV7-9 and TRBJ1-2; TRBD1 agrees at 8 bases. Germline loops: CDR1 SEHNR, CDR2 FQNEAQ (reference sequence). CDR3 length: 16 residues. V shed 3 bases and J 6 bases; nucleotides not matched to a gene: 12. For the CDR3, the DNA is TGTGCCAGCAGCTTTACCCCGACAGGGGTCAGAGATGGCTACACCTTC. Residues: CASSFTPTGVRDGYTF. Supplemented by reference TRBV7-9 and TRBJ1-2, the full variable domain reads DTGVSQNPRHKITKRGQNVTFRCDPISEHNRLYWYRQTLGQGPEFLTYFQNEAQLEKSRLLSDRFSAERPKGSFSTLEIQRTEQGDSAMYLCASSFTPTGVRDGYTFGSGTRLTVV.

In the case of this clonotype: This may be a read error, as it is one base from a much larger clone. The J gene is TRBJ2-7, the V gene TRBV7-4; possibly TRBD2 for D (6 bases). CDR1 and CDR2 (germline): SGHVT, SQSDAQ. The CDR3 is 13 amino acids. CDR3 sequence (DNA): TGTACCAGCAGCTTAGTGGGGGGACACGAGCAGTACTTC. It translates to CTSSLVGGHEQYF.

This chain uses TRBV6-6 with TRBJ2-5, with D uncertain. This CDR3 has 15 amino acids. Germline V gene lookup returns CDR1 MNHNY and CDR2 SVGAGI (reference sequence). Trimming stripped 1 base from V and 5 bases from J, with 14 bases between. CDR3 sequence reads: CASSYWASEGETQYF. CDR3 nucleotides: TGTGCCAGCAGTTACTGGGCATCTGAAGGGGAGACCCAGTACTTC.

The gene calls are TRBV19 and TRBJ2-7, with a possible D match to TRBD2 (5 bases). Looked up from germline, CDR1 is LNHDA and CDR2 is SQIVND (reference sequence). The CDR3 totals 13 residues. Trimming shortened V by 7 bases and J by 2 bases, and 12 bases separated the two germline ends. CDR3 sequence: CASNAAGTYEQYF. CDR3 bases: TGTGCCAGTAATGCGGCCGGGACCTACGAGCAGTACTTC.

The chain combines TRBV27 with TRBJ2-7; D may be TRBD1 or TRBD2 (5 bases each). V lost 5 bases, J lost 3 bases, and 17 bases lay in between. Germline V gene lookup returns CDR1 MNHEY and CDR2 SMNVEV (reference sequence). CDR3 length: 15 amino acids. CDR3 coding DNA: TGTGCCAGCAGTCGACGGGACGTTTCGGGCTACGAGCAGTACTTC. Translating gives CASSRRDVSGYEQYF.

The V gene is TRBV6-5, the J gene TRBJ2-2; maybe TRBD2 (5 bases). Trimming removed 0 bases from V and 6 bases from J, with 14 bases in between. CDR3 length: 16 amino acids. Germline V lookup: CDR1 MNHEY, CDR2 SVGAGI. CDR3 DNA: TGTGCCAGCAGTTACTCGACCCTAGCTGGGGCCGGGGAGCTGTTTTTT. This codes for CASSYSTLAGAGELFF.

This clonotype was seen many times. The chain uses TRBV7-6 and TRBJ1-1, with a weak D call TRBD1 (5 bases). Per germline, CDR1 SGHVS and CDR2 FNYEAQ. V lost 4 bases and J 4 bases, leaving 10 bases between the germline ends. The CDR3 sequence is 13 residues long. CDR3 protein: CASSSPGLTEAFF. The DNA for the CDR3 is TGTGCCAGCAGCTCTCCGGGGCTCACTGAAGCTTTCTTT.

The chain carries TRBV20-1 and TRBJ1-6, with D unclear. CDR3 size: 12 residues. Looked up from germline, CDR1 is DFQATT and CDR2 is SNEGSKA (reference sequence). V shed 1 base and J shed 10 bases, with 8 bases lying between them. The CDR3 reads CSARGDHSPLHF. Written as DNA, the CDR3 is TGCAGTGCTAGAGGGGATCACTCACCCCTCCACTTT.